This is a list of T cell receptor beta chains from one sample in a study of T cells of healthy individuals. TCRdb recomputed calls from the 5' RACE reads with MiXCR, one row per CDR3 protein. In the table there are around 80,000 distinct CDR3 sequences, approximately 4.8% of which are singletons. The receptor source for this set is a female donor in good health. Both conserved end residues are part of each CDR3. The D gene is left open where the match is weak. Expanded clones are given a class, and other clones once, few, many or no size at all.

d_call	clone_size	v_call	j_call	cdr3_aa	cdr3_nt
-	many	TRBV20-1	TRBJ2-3	CSATVDTDTQYF	TGCAGTGCTACGGTGGACACAGATACGCAGTATTTT
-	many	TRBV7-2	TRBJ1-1	CASRLDAGGRTEAFF	TGTGCCAGCAGATTGGATGCCGGGGGTAGGACTGAAGCTTTCTTT
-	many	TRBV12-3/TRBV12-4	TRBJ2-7	CASSPQGEGGEQYF	TGTGCCAGCAGCCCCCAAGGGGAAGGTGGCGAGCAGTACTTC
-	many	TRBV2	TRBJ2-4	CASSSRLVAKNIQYF	TGTGCCAGCAGCTCTCGACTGGTAGCCAAAAACATTCAGTACTTC
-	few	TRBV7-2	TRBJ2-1	CASSGRPPAVNEQFF	TGTGCCAGCAGTGGTCGTCCTCCGGCGGTCAATGAGCAGTTCTTC
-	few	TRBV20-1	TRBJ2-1	CSAPRWDHRSNEQFF	TGCAGTGCTCCCCGGTGGGACCACCGTTCCAATGAGCAGTTCTTC
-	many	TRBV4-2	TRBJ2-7	CASSQDNDAPAEQYF	TGTGCCAGCAGCCAAGATAACGATGCCCCCGCCGAGCAGTACTTC
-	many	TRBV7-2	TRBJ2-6	CASSLTNRAGSGANVLTF	TGTGCCAGCAGCTTAACCAACAGGGCCGGCTCTGGGGCCAACGTCCTGACTTTC
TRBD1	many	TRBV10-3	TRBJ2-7	CAIRGTEKQYF	TGTGCCATCAGGGGGACAGAAAAGCAGTACTTC
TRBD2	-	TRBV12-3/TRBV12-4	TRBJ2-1	CASSPGTSGPYNEQFF	TGTGCCAGCAGTCCCGGGACTAGCGGACCTTACAATGAGCAGTTCTTC
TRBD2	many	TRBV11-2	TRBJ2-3	CASSFVAGTYTDTQYF	TGTGCCAGCAGTTTCGTAGCGGGAACCTACACAGATACGCAGTATTTT
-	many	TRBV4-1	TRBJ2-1	CASCSPGNRNEQFF	TGCGCCAGCTGCTCGCCGGGAAATCGGAATGAGCAGTTCTTC
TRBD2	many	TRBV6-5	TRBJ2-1	CASSYSNLAGNSYNEQFF	TGTGCCAGCAGTTACTCTAATCTAGCGGGGAACTCCTACAATGAGCAGTTCTTC
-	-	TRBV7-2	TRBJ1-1	CASSLGVGRANTEAFF	TGTGCCAGCAGCTTGGGGGTTGGGAGGGCTAACACTGAAGCTTTCTTT
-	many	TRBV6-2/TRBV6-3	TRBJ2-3	CASSYGLGGTDTQYF	TGTGCCAGCAGTTACGGTTTGGGGGGCACAGATACGCAGTATTTT
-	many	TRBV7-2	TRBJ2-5	CASSLQFFQETQYF	TGTGCCAGCAGCTTACAATTTTTCCAAGAGACCCAGTACTTC
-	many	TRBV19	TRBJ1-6	CASSIVGDNSPLHF	TGTGCCAGTAGTATAGTAGGTGATAATTCACCCCTCCACTTT
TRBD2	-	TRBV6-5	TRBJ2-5	CASSRTSEMTQYF	TGTGCCAGCAGTCGGACTAGCGAGATGACCCAGTACTTC
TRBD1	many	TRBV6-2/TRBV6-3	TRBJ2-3	CASSYSRTGYANTQYF	TGTGCCAGCAGTTACTCGAGGACAGGGTATGCAAATACGCAGTATTTT
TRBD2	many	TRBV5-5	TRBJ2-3	CASSGGGRTDTQYF	TGTGCCAGCTCTGGGGGCGGGAGGACAGATACGCAGTATTTT
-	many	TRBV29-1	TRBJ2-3	CSVVEYTDTQYF	TGCAGCGTTGTAGAGTACACAGATACGCAGTATTTT
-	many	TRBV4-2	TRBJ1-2	CASSQEAYGYTF	TGTGCCAGCAGCCAAGAGGCTTATGGCTACACCTTC
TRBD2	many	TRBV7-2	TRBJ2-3	CASSRSGRVIQDTQYF	TGTGCCAGCAGCCGTAGCGGGAGGGTAATTCAAGATACGCAGTATTTT
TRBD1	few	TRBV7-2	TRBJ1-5	CASSLVGQHSNQPQHF	TGTGCCAGCAGCTTAGTGGGACAGCATAGCAATCAGCCCCAGCATTTT
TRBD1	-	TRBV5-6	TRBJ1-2	CASSLAKRTGGVNGYTF	TGTGCCAGCAGCTTGGCCAAACGGACAGGGGGCGTAAATGGCTACACCTTC
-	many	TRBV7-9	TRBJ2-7	CASSLGWADASGEQYF	TGTGCCAGCAGCTTAGGGTGGGCTGACGCCTCTGGCGAGCAGTACTTC
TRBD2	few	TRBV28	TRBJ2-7	CASSPALAGGSHEQYF	TGTGCCAGCAGCCCCGCCTTAGCGGGAGGGTCCCACGAGCAGTACTTC
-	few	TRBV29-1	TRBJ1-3	CSVWTSGNTIYF	TGCAGCGTTTGGACATCTGGAAACACCATATATTTT
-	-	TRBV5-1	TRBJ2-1	CASSVQGYNEQFF	TGCGCCAGCAGCGTCCAGGGATACAATGAGCAGTTCTTC
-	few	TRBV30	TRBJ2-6	CAWSLQPALSGANVLTF	TGTGCCTGGAGTCTCCAACCGGCCTTATCTGGGGCCAACGTCCTGACTTTC
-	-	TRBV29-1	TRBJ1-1	CSVSRMNTEAFF	TGCAGCGTCTCACGTATGAACACTGAAGCTTTCTTT
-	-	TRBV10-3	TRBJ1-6	CAISLTDNNSPLHF	TGTGCCATCAGCCTGACAGATAATAATTCACCCCTCCACTTT
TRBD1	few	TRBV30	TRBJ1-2	CAWGRGQGRGGYTF	TGTGCCTGGGGTCGAGGACAGGGAAGGGGCGGCTACACCTTC
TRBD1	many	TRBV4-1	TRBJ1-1	CASSQPRQGWAEAFF	TGCGCCAGCAGCCAACCCCGACAGGGTTGGGCTGAAGCTTTCTTT
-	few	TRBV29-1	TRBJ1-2	CSASYGYTF	TGCAGCGCCAGCTATGGCTACACCTTC
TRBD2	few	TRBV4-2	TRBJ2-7	CASSREAGYEQYF	TGTGCCAGCAGCCGAGAAGCGGGATACGAGCAGTACTTC
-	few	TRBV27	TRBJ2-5	CASSLSGGGRETQYF	TGTGCCAGCAGTTTATCAGGGGGGGGTCGTGAGACCCAGTACTTC
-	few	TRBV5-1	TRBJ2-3	CASSLAQTPAEPSTDTQYF	TGCGCCAGCAGCTTAGCCCAGACGCCAGCGGAACCTTCCACAGATACGCAGTATTTT
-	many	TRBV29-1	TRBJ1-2	CSVVTGSASGYTF	TGCAGCGTAGTAACCGGGTCTGCCTCGGGCTACACCTTC